This T cell receptor (beta chain) was sequenced during a study of shared clonotypes between healthy human individuals. Across the study: The study enrolled two women and a few men aged 18 to 49. Plates per donor: three CD4 naive, three CD4 memory, two CD8 naive, one CD8 memory.

Trimming pared 5 bases from V and 8 bases from J, leaving 19 bases between. CDR3 size: 14 residues. Germline V CDR1 and CDR2: MNHEY, SMNVEV (reference sequence). All donors qualified as healthy HIV-negative adults and had experienced no recent acute infections or vaccinations. The assay was immunoSEQ multiplex PCR, and TCRdb's table has in-frame clones only and misses some. Of approximately 640,000 clones in the sample, about 92% were seen once. J is TRBJ2-7 and V is TRBV27; D is uncertain. The TCR comes from a man between 18 and 35 years old in good health. Some clones in this sample may be carry-over from other donors' samples. Material for sequencing was memory CD8+ T cells from PBMCs. The subset was: CD45RO+ cells pooled with CCR7-negative TemRA cells. CDR3 in DNA: TGTGCCAGCAGTCCCCAGGTGTCCCCTTACCAGCAGTACTTC. This encodes CASSPQVSPYQQYF.